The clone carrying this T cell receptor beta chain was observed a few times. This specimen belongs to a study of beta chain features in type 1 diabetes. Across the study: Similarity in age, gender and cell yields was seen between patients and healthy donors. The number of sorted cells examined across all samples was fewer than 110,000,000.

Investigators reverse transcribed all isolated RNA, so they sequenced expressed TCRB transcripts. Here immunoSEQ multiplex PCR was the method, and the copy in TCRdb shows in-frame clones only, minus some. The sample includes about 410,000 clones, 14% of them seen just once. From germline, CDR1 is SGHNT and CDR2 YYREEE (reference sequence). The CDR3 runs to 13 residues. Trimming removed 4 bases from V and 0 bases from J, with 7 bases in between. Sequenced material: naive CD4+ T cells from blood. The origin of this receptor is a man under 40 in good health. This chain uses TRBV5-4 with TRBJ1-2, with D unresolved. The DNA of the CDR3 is TGTGCCAGCAGCCCACCCGCTAACTATGGCTACACCTTC. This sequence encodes CASSPPANYGYTF.